These 16 T cell receptor beta chains were all obtained from the same sample, sequenced in a study of PD-1 blockade in classical Hodgkin lymphoma. The protocol was immunoSEQ multiplex PCR, while the TCRdb copy is restricted to in-frame clones and leaves out a portion. In the table there are 75,000 to 100,000 clones, around 81% of which are singletons. Relapses following autologous stem cell transplantation were seen in all patients, with brentuximab vedotin exposure varying. Sequenced material: peripheral blood mononuclear cells (PBMCs), taken before the second cycle of nivolumab. The receptor source for this set is a human donor with classical Hodgkin lymphoma.

The CDR3 DNA sequence: TGCGCCAGCAGTGAAAGCCACGAGCAGTACTTC. It yields the protein CASSESHEQYF. V is TRBV10-2 and J is TRBJ2-7, with D hard to call. The CDR3 loop spans 11 amino acids. The V end was cut by 3 bases, the J end by 5 bases, with 5 bases between. In germline, CDR1 is WSHSY, CDR2 SAAADI.

The chain links TRBV6-5 to TRBJ2-7; TRBD1 agrees at 9 bases. Germline V CDR1 and CDR2: MNHEY, SVGAGI. This CDR3 comprises 14 residues. Germline trimming cut 10 bases from V and 6 bases from J; bases unmatched to any gene: 13. This CDR3 is CATSDRDRASEQYF. CDR3 bases: TGTGCCACCTCAGATCGGGACAGGGCCTCCGAGCAGTACTTC.

This clone was recorded once. The gene calls are TRBV28 and TRBJ2-1; TRBD1 aligns across 8 bases. V shed 5 bases and J 4 bases; nucleotides not matched to a gene: 4. This CDR3 region has 14 residues. The germline V gene encodes CDR1 MDHEN and CDR2 SYDVKM. The DNA for the CDR3 is TGTGCCAGCAGTCTTACAGGGGGGTACAATGAGCAGTTCTTC. It yields the protein CASSLTGGYNEQFF.

V gene TRBV2 combines with J gene TRBJ2-7; D uncertain. This CDR3 comprises 13 residues. V lost 3 bases and J lost 2, with 8 bases in between. In germline, CDR1 is SNHLY, CDR2 FYNNEI. Here the CDR3 DNA reads TGTGCCAGCAGTGAGACGCCCCCCTACGAGCAGTACTTC. Its protein product is CASSETPPYEQYF.

This rearrangement joins TRBV28 to TRBJ1-2; possibly TRBD1 for D (6 bases). V lost 3 bases and J lost 0, with 11 bases in between. Germline CDR1 MDHEN, CDR2 SYDVKM. This CDR3 comprises 15 residues. CDR3 sequence (DNA): TGTGCCAGCAGTTTCCCGGACAGCGCTAACTATGGCTACACCTTC. It codes for CASSFPDSANYGYTF.

V and J are TRBV19 and TRBJ2-7; D assignment may be TRBD1 or TRBD2 (5 bases each). The CDR3 is 16 residues long. The V gene lost 5 bases and the J gene lost 1 base, with 18 bases spanning the gap. Germline V gene data show CDR1 as LNHDA and CDR2 as SQIVND (reference sequence). Here the CDR3 DNA reads TGTGCCAGTAGTCCCATAGCCCGGGACCGATCCTACGAGCAGTACTTC. It encodes CASSPIARDRSYEQYF. Variable domain in full (rest from reference TRBV19 and TRBJ2-7): DGGITQSPKYLFRKEGQNVTLSCEQNLNHDAMYWYRQDPGQGLRLIYYSQIVNDFQKGDIAEGYSVSREKKESFPLTVTSAQKNPTAFYLCASSPIARDRSYEQYFGPGTRLTVT.

The chain is built from TRBV7-8 and TRBJ1-4, with D perhaps matching TRBD1 (5 bases). Deletions cut 5 bases from V and 8 bases from J, with 12 bases between. Germline V gene data show CDR1 as SGHVS and CDR2 as FQNEAQ. The CDR3 loop spans 13 amino acids. The CDR3 is CASSPGTIEKLFF. In nucleotides, the CDR3 is TGTGCCAGCAGCCCAGGGACCATCGAAAAACTGTTTTTT.

This clone was found once. Other DNA sequences in this specimen translate into the identical CDR3. The chain is built from TRBV30 and TRBJ2-3; TRBD1 matches at 9 bases. After removal of 0 bases from V and 2 bases from J, the junction contained 3 bases not matched to a gene. Germline loops: CDR1 GTSNPN, CDR2 SVGIG (reference sequence). CDR3 length: 15 amino acids. The CDR3 coding sequence is TGTGCCTGGAGTGTTGGACAGGGGCACACAGATACGCAGTATTTT. Protein sequence: CAWSVGQGHTDTQYF.

The chain carries TRBV19 and TRBJ2-3, with D possibly TRBD2 on 6 matching bases. CDR3 length: 13 residues. CDR1 LNHDA and CDR2 SQIVND come from the germline V gene (reference sequence). Trimming took 3 bases from V and 8 from J, leaving 12 bases between them. The CDR3 coding sequence is TGTGCCAGTAGTATTATGTATAGCGGTACGCAGTATTTT. Its protein is CASSIMYSGTQYF.

The chain uses TRBV5-1 and TRBJ2-5; D remains unclear. Trimming cost V 0 bases and J 2 bases, with 8 bases left between them. Germline CDR1 and CDR2: SGHRS and YFSETQ. CDR3 length: 14 residues. The DNA of the CDR3 is TGCGCCAGCAGCTTGGTTCAGGTACAAGAGACCCAGTACTTC. Translation gives CASSLVQVQETQYF.

There are many counts of this clone. V usage is TRBV19 and J usage is TRBJ1-5; TRBD1 agrees at 7 bases. J lost 9 bases, V lost 5 bases, and 13 bases had no gene match. Germline values: CDR1 LNHDA, CDR2 SQIVND (reference sequence). The CDR3 is 15 amino acids. CDR3 residues: CASSLQGPSVRPQHF. Written as DNA, the CDR3 is TGTGCCAGTAGTCTACAGGGGCCGTCCGTTCGGCCCCAGCATTTT.

V usage is TRBV19 and J usage is TRBJ2-2, with TRBD2 matching 16 bases. The CDR3 totals 18 residues. V gave up 5 bases and J gave up 5 bases; unmatched junction bases: 8. Per germline, CDR1 LNHDA and CDR2 SQIVND (reference sequence). The CDR3 loop reads CASSLGLAGGARTGELFF. The CDR3 nucleotides are TGTGCCAGTAGTCTGGGACTAGCGGGAGGGGCGAGGACCGGGGAGCTGTTTTTT.

This clone came up once. The gene calls are TRBV6-5 and TRBJ2-7; D is possibly TRBD1 (6 bases). The CDR3 is made up of 14 amino acids. Trimming cost V 6 bases and J 1 base, with 13 bases left between them. From germline, CDR1 is MNHEY and CDR2 SVGAGI. CDR3 in amino acids: CASRPLTGSYEQYF. The DNA for the CDR3 is TGTGCCAGCAGACCCCTTACAGGGTCCTACGAGCAGTACTTC.

This chain links TRBV28 with TRBJ1-2; D is uncertain. Germline V lookup: CDR1 MDHEN, CDR2 SYDVKM. Trimming took 6 bases from V and 0 from J, leaving 5 bases between them. The CDR3 runs to 12 residues. CDR3 sequence (DNA): TGTGCCAGCAGCTCGACTAACTATGGCTACACCTTC. It translates to CASSSTNYGYTF.

The chain carries TRBV27 and TRBJ2-7; D is possibly TRBD1 (5 bases). Deletions cut 2 bases from V and 3 bases from J, with 14 bases between. Germline assignment: CDR1 MNHEY and CDR2 SMNVEV (reference sequence). This CDR3 has 15 amino acids. The CDR3 bases are TGTGCCAGCAGTTTACTTGGCCGGACAAACTACGAGCAGTACTTC. Translated, it gives CASSLLGRTNYEQYF.

The rearrangement joins TRBV11-2 to TRBJ1-2; D may be TRBD1 (5 bases). With 3 bases removed from V and 4 bases from J, the gap between germline ends came to 9 bases. This CDR3 spans 13 amino acids. The germline CDR1 and CDR2 sequences are SGHAT and FQNNGV. The CDR3 DNA is TGTGCCAGCAGCTTCCAGGGTGGCTATGGCTACACCTTC. This encodes CASSFQGGYGYTF.